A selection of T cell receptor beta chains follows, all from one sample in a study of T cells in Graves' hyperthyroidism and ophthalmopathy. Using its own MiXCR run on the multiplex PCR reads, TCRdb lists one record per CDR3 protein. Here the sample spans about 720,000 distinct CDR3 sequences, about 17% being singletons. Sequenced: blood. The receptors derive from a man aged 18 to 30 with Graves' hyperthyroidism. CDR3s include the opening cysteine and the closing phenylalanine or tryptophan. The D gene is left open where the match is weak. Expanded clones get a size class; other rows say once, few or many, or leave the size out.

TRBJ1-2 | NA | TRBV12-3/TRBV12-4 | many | TGTGCCAGCAGTTTACAGGGGTTTGGCTACACCTTC | CASSLQGFGYTF
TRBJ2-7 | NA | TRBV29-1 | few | TGCAGCGCCCTGAAGGGGTACGAGCAGTACTTC | CSALKGYEQYF
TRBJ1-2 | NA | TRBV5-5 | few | TGTGCCAGCAGTAACAGACAGGCACGGGGCTACACCTTC | CASSNRQARGYTF
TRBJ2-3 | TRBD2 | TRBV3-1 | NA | TGTGCCAGCAGCCTCGGACTAGCGGGAGGGAGATCCACAGATACGCAGTATTTT | CASSLGLAGGRSTDTQYF
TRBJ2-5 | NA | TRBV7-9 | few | TGTGCCAGCGGTAGGGGAGTAGAGACCCAGTACTTC | CASGRGVETQYF
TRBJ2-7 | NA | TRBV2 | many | TGTGCCAGCAGTCCGCGCGGGTTCTACGAGCAGTACTTC | CASSPRGFYEQYF
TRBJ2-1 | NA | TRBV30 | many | TGTGCCTGGAGTGTATGGGATGCTGACAATGAGCAGTTCTTC | CAWSVWDADNEQFF
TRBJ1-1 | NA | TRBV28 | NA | TGTGCCAGCAGTTTCGACGGGTACACTGAAGCTTTCTTT | CASSFDGYTEAFF
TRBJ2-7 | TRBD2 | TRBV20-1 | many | TGCAGTGCTAACCGACTAGCGGGCTACTCCTACGAGCAGTACTTC | CSANRLAGYSYEQYF
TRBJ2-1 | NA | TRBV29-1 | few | TGCAGCGTTGAAGGGGATAGCTCCTACAATGAGCAGTTCTTC | CSVEGDSSYNEQFF
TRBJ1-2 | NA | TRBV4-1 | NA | TGCGCCAGCAGCCAAGGCCTGGGGGCAGGCGAGGGCTACACCTTC | CASSQGLGAGEGYTF
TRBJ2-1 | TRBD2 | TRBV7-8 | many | TGTGCCAGCAGCTCACCGGGACTACCCGATTCCGGGGAGCAGTTCTTC | CASSSPGLPDSGEQFF
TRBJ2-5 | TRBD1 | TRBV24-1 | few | TGTGCCACCAGTGATTTGAAGGGGGCGCGAGAGACCCAGTACTTC | CATSDLKGARETQYF